The clone carrying this TCR beta chain was observed once. The data belong to a study of control samples from healthy donors and cancer patients. This CDR3 comprises 15 residues. Trimming removed 0 bases at V and 4 bases at J, with 11 bases between. The V gene's germline CDR1 is SGDLS and CDR2 YYNGEE. Measured with immunoSEQ multiplex PCR; TCRdb has only the in-frame clones, and not every one. This table has about 220,000 clones, just under 95% appearing once. This clonotype originated in a man aged 50 to 59 in good health. Sequencing was carried out using blood. The chain couples TRBV9 to TRBJ2-1; D gene uncertain. The CDR3 DNA is TGTGCCAGCAGCGTAGAGGTTGGTAGGTACAATGAGCAGTTCTTC. It encodes CASSVEVGRYNEQFF.